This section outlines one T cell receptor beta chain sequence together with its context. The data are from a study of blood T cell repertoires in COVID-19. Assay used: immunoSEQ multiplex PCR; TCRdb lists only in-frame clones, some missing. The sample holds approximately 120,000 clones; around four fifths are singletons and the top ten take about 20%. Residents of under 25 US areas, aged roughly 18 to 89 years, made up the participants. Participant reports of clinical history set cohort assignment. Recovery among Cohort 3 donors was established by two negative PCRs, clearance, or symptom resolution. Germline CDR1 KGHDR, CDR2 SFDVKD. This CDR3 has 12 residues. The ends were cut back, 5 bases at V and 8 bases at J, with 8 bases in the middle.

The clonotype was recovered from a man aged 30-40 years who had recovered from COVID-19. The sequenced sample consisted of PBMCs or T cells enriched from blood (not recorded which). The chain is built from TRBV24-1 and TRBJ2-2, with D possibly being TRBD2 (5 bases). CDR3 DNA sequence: TGTGCCACCAGTGGACTACCAGGGGAGCTGTTTTTT. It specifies CATSGLPGELFF.